This T cell receptor beta chain comes out of a study of response to subunit inactivated influenza vaccine (dated by TCRdb to about 2018). In the study overall: To follow how T cells responded to a trivalent subunit inactivated influenza vaccine, the researchers relied on deep quantitative profiling of the T cell receptor repertoire. The paper as a whole reports these results and caveats: The authors proposed that each seasonal influenza vaccination may bring in only a limited number of new T cells.

CDR1 SEHNR and CDR2 FQNEAQ were looked up in the germline V gene (reference sequence). Trimmed from V: 4 bases; trimmed from J: 3 bases; junction bases lacking a gene match: 8. Inclusive of the bounding cysteine and phenylalanine, the CDR3 is 15 residues long. The entry retains the CDR3 DNA only, 45 bases that are in frame from base 1. The receptor library was made with RT-PCR. The data were produced on an Illumina HiSeq 2500. TCRdb trimmed public reads at Q25 via fastp, called clones via MiXCR and kept in-frame beta chains. Entries that share a CDR3 protein sequence are merged under the most common genes and DNA. The sample table lists hundreds of thousands of distinct CDR3 sequences, 15% to 18% of them with a count of one. The top ten clonotypes cover around 10% of the sample. Only a few counts were recorded for this clonotype. This clone's antigen is unknown. Per-base quality was not reported, and no clone a single base away is much larger than it.

The origin of this receptor is a man aged 45-65 years who received an inactivated influenza vaccine. Donor details come from another sample of the same person, matched by shared clones. The chain is assembled from TRBV7-9 and TRBJ2-7, with 8 bases matching TRBD1. The material was PBMCs from blood, obtained about 11 days after vaccination. The nucleotide sequence is given as TGTGCCAGCAGCTCCCGACAGGGGAGTGGCTACGAGCAGTACTTC. The resulting protein is CASSSRQGSGYEQYF.